This T cell receptor (beta chain) was recorded in a study of blood T cell repertoires in COVID-19. Study context: The United States, Italy and Spain supplied acute and convalescent COVID-19 samples. Nucleic acid was either cDNA or gDNA, and it came from T cells, B-cell-depleted T cells, or PBMCs.

The authors' processing: By means of reference gene primer amplification, nucleated cell counts were estimated. Sequenced by immunoSEQ multiplex PCR; TCRdb stores in-frame clones only, minus some. V, J and clone size reflect that table, while D and trimming were determined from the DNA. The sample consists of roughly 290,000 clones, around 85% of them appearing once. V was cut by 4 bases and J by 4 bases, with 13 bases left in between. CDR3 length equals 15 residues. Germline V gene sequence: CDR1 LNHDA, CDR2 SQIVND (reference sequence). The receptor's source is a woman in her 30s who had recovered from COVID-19. Sequenced: peripheral blood. The chain links TRBV19 to TRBJ1-4, with D hard to call. Written as DNA, the CDR3 is TGTGCCAGTAGTAATTCAAGGAGTTATAATGAAAAACTGTTTTTT. Translating it yields CASSNSRSYNEKLFF.